The 5 T cell receptor beta chains below all came from one sample that was sequenced in a study of T-cell memory formation after mild COVID-19. One entry per CDR3 protein results from TCRdb running MiXCR on the 5' RACE reads. The sample has roughly 4,700 distinct CDR3 sequences, under 45% seen once; the top ten hold roughly 2.5%. Sequencing was performed on PBMCs or a T cell subset sorted from them (not recorded which). The receptors shown here come from an adult who had mild COVID-19 (a few samples of this study predate the infection). Cell type and time point are not known.

The chain links TRBV5-1 to TRBJ2-3; tentatively, D is TRBD2 (5 bases). The V gene's germline CDR1 is SGHRS and CDR2 YFSETQ. Trimming pared 1 base from V and 0 bases from J, leaving 12 bases between. The CDR3 is 16 amino acids. CDR3 protein: CASSLSASRSTDTQYF. Written as DNA, the CDR3 is TGCGCCAGCAGCTTGTCGGCTAGCAGGAGCACAGATACGCAGTATTTT.

This clonotype is judged medium-sized (0.01 to 0.1%). The rearrangement links TRBV20-1 to TRBJ2-5; D gene ambiguous. The V and J ends lost 3 bases and 0 bases respectively, with 17 bases between them. CDR1 and CDR2 from the germline V gene are DFQATT and SNEGSKA (reference sequence). This CDR3 region has 16 residues. CDR3 sequence reads: CSARLGYTSDQETQYF. CDR3 coding DNA: TGCAGTGCTAGGCTAGGGTACACCTCGGACCAAGAGACCCAGTACTTC.

This clonotype was detected ten times or more. V is TRBV7-8 and J is TRBJ1-5; weak D call: TRBD1 (5 bases). CDR1 SGHVS and CDR2 FQNEAQ come from the germline V gene. This CDR3 has 15 residues. V lost 2 bases, J lost 0 bases, and 8 bases lay in between. The CDR3 DNA reads TGTGCCAGCAGCTTATTCCAGGGTAGCAATCAGCCCCAGCATTTT. This sequence encodes CASSLFQGSNQPQHF.

V gene TRBV5-1 combines with J gene TRBJ2-3; no firm D call. V was clipped by 5 bases and J by 3 bases, with 4 bases between them. The CDR3 is 11 residues long. Germline V CDR1 and CDR2: SGHRS, YFSETQ. CDR3 bases: TGCGCCAGCAGAGGAACAGATACGCAGTATTTT. Translated: CASRGTDTQYF.

The chain carries TRBV7-8 and TRBJ2-5; 10 nucleotides agree with TRBD2. Germline lookup yields CDR1 SGHVS and CDR2 FQNEAQ. The ends lost 5 bases at V and 2 bases at J; junction bases unmatched: 5. This CDR3 has 15 residues. This chain's CDR3 is CASSPSGGPQETQYF. The DNA for the CDR3 is TGTGCCAGCAGCCCTAGCGGGGGCCCTCAAGAGACCCAGTACTTC.